Below are 12 T cell receptor beta chains sequenced from a single sample in a study of T cells in Graves' hyperthyroidism and ophthalmopathy. TCR beta CDR3 regions were amplified from RNA transcripts. Carried out on the TCR CDR3, a first-round RT-PCR used the HTBI primer set. TCRdb fed the multiplex PCR reads into MiXCR, producing one record per CDR3 protein. The data show approximately 690,000 distinct CDR3 sequences, with 13% to 15% seen just once and around 13% held by the top ten. The sequenced material came from blood. The receptors derive from a woman aged 45-59 years with Graves' ophthalmopathy.

This clonotype was picked up many times. The gene calls are TRBV18 and TRBJ1-1; 8 bases agree with TRBD1. From germline, CDR1 is KGHSH and CDR2 LQKENI. This CDR3 is 15 amino acids long. The trim removed 6 bases at V and 4 bases at J, leaving 10 bases unmatched. CDR3 sequence reads: CASSRGRSTTTEAFF. As DNA, the CDR3 is TGTGCCAGCTCCAGGGGGCGGAGTACGACCACTGAAGCTTTCTTT.

About this clonotype: A much larger clone differs by one base, so this may be a read error. The V call is TRBV7-3, the J call TRBJ2-3; TRBD2 might be the D (6 bases). The CDR3 runs to 16 residues. Germline values: CDR1 SGHTA, CDR2 FQGTGA. The CDR3 DNA reads as TGTGCCAGCAGCCCGCGAGACGGAACTAGCACAGATAGGCAGTATTTT. It translates to CASSPRDGTSTDRQYF.

This clonotype was seen ten or more times. The chain has TRBV27 and TRBJ2-1; D perhaps matches TRBD1 (6 bases). V dropped 6 bases and J dropped 0 bases, with 9 bases sitting between them. This CDR3 region has 14 residues. CDR1 is MNHEY and CDR2 is SMNVEV in the germline V gene (reference sequence). CDR3 coding DNA: TGTGCCAGCAGCGAACAGGGCTCCTACAATGAGCAGTTCTTC. The encoded protein is CASSEQGSYNEQFF.

This clonotype was detected only a few times. The V call is TRBV5-1, the J call TRBJ1-1; no firm D call. Germline V CDR1 and CDR2: SGHRS, YFSETQ. V lost 4 bases and J 5 bases, leaving 18 bases between the germline ends. This CDR3 is 15 amino acids long. The CDR3 coding sequence is TGCGCCAGCAGCGTAACCCCAAGCCCAAGGACTGAAGCTTTCTTT. Its translation: CASSVTPSPRTEAFF.

This clonotype appeared a few times. The chain is built from TRBV7-9 and TRBJ2-2; TRBD1 agrees at 10 bases. Per germline, CDR1 SEHNR and CDR2 FQNEAQ (reference sequence). This CDR3 has 16 residues. The V and J ends lost 6 bases and 5 bases, in that order; junction bases with no gene match: 9. The CDR3 loop is CASRPTGGISTGELFF. CDR3 sequence (DNA): TGTGCCAGCAGGCCGACAGGGGGCATCAGTACCGGGGAGCTGTTTTTT.

J is TRBJ2-5 and V is TRBV4-1; D might be TRBD1 (5 bases). CDR3 length: 14 amino acids. Germline V gives CDR1 MGHRA, CDR2 YSYEKL. The ends were cut back, 1 base at V and 1 base at J, with 7 bases in the middle. The CDR3 reads CASSQVDTQETQYF. The DNA for the CDR3 is TGCGCCAGCAGCCAAGTGGACACCCAAGAGACCCAGTACTTC.

The chain is built from TRBV5-6 and TRBJ1-1, with 8 nucleotides matching TRBD1. V was clipped by 3 bases and J by 7 bases; unmatched bases: 2. Per the germline V gene, CDR1 is SGHDT and CDR2 is YYEEEE. The CDR3 consists of 12 residues. The CDR3 reads CASSYGTGEAFF. The DNA of the CDR3 is TGTGCCAGCAGCTACGGGACAGGTGAAGCTTTCTTT.

In this sample, this clonotype turned up a few times. V and J are TRBV29-1 and TRBJ2-7; perhaps TRBD2 as D (5 bases). The V and J ends lost 4 bases and 4 bases respectively, with 14 bases between them. CDR3 length equals 13 residues. Germline CDR1 is SQVTM and CDR2 is ANQGSEA. CDR3 region: CSVAASRPYEQYF. The CDR3 DNA is TGCAGCGTTGCTGCTAGCCGACCTTACGAGCAGTACTTC.

This clonotype has a count of ten or more. The chain links TRBV27 to TRBJ2-1; 13 nucleotides align to TRBD2. Unmatched junction bases numbered 10, after V lost 5 bases and J lost 3 bases. CDR1 MNHEY and CDR2 SMNVEV come from the germline V gene (reference sequence). The CDR3 length is 18 residues. CDR3: CASSPKGLAGPNYNEQFF. The DNA for the CDR3 is TGTGCCAGCAGTCCAAAGGGACTAGCGGGGCCGAACTACAATGAGCAGTTCTTC.

This clonotype was seen many times. CDR3 coding DNA: TGTGCCAGCAGCCAAACGGGACAGGCTCCCCACGAGCAGTACTTC. This encodes CASSQTGQAPHEQYF. This chain uses TRBV3-1 with TRBJ2-7, with 8 bases that match TRBD1. The germline V gene has CDR1 LGHDT and CDR2 YNNKEL (reference sequence). The J segment lost 5 bases and the V segment lost 2 bases, leaving 8 bases of the junction unmatched. The CDR3 is made up of 15 amino acids.

The sample holds a few counts of this clonotype. The chain has TRBV4-2 and TRBJ2-7; no clear D. Germline V lookup: CDR1 LGHNA, CDR2 YNFKEQ. Trimming removed 0 bases from V and 0 bases from J, with 18 bases in between. This CDR3 contains 18 residues. The CDR3 is CASSQEVRVGAYSYEQYF. The DNA for the CDR3 is TGTGCCAGCAGCCAAGAGGTTCGGGTAGGAGCCTACTCCTACGAGCAGTACTTC.

The chain uses TRBV28 and TRBJ2-1, with TRBD1 matching over 10 bases. This CDR3 has 15 amino acids. Trimming cost V 6 bases and J 3 bases; bases outside gene matches: 5. Germline CDR1 is MDHEN and CDR2 is SYDVKM. In DNA form, the CDR3 reads TGTGCCAGCAGAAAGGACAGGGGGGACTACAATGAGCAGTTCTTC. Protein: CASRKDRGDYNEQFF.